These 23 T cell receptor beta chains share one sample of origin, sequenced in a study of T cells in Graves' hyperthyroidism and ophthalmopathy. Amplification of TCR beta CDR3 regions was performed using RNA transcripts as template. RT-PCR in the first round (using the HTBI primer set) targeted the TCR CDR3. Each CDR3 protein is one row after TCRdb ran MiXCR on the multiplex PCR reads. The sample lists some 200,000 distinct CDR3 sequences, about 17% occurring once. What was sequenced was blood. These receptor sequences come from a woman aged 45-65 years with Graves' hyperthyroidism.

There are many counts of this clonotype. The CDR3 bases are TGTGCCACCAGTGATCGGGGACGGGAAAACATTCAGTACTTC. The encoded protein is CATSDRGRENIQYF. The chain couples TRBV24-1 to TRBJ2-4; D possibly uses TRBD1 or TRBD2 (5 bases each). The CDR3 length is 14 residues. Trimming cost V 3 bases and J 5 bases, with 10 bases left between them. CDR1 is KGHDR, CDR2 SFDVKD, per germline.

Details on this clonotype: At one end, the junction sequence differs from germline, possibly due to a read error. The V call is TRBV30, the J call TRBJ2-1; tentatively, D is TRBD2 (5 bases). The CDR3 length is 11 residues. The V gene's germline CDR1 is GTSNPN and CDR2 SVGIG (reference sequence). DNA for the CDR3: TGTGCCTGGAGGGTAGGCGCGGGCTGGCTCTTC. It specifies CAWRVGAGWLF.

This clonotype appeared many times. This chain joins TRBV5-1 and TRBJ1-1; D gene unclear. V lost 4 bases and J lost 4, with 14 bases in between. The CDR3 spans 14 residues. In germline, CDR1 is SGHRS, CDR2 YFSETQ. The CDR3 DNA reads TGCGCCAGCAGCGAAACCCTTACTGGCACTGAAGCTTTCTTT. The encoded protein is CASSETLTGTEAFF.

V and J are TRBV10-3 and TRBJ1-2; TRBD1 aligns across 8 bases. Trimming took 4 bases from V and 4 from J; bases not matched to a gene: 8. This CDR3 contains 15 residues. Germline-derived CDR1 and CDR2 are ENHRY and SYGVKD. CDR3 nucleotides: TGTGCCATCAGTGGGGGACAGGCCCGTCTCTATGGCTACACCTTC. Its translation: CAISGGQARLYGYTF.

This clonotype was seen many times. V gene TRBV6-5 combines with J gene TRBJ1-1; D is unresolved. This CDR3 is 14 amino acids long. Trimming took off 0 bases at V and 2 bases at J, with 7 bases between the two ends. CDR1 is MNHEY, CDR2 SVGAGI, per germline. The CDR3 sequence: CASSYSRANTEAFF. The CDR3 bases are TGTGCCAGCAGTTACTCGCGGGCTAACACTGAAGCTTTCTTT.

This clonotype was recorded at least ten times. The genes are TRBV6-2 or TRBV6-3 and TRBJ2-1; D gene ambiguous. With 4 bases removed from V and 12 bases from J, the gap between germline ends came to 16 bases. Germline V gene sequence: CDR1 MNHEY, CDR2 SVGEGT. This CDR3 has 13 amino acids. The CDR3 here is CASSSPYGLSQFF. In nucleotides, the CDR3 is TGTGCCAGCAGTTCGCCCTATGGGCTATCGCAGTTCTTC.

V gene TRBV19 combines with J gene TRBJ1-1; D gene unclear. This CDR3 comprises 13 residues. V lost 5 bases and J lost 7, with 14 bases in between. The germline CDR1 and CDR2 sequences are LNHDA and SQIVND (reference sequence). The CDR3 region has the DNA TGTGCCAGTAGTCTCCTCCCGGGGATTGAAGCTTTCTTT. The encoded protein is CASSLLPGIEAFF. The whole variable domain, filled in from reference TRBV19 and TRBJ1-1, reads DGGITQSPKYLFRKEGQNVTLSCEQNLNHDAMYWYRQDPGQGLRLIYYSQIVNDFQKGDIAEGYSVSREKKESFPLTVTSAQKNPTAFYLCASSLLPGIEAFFGQGTRLTVV.

The table lists this clonotype with many counts. The chain has TRBV6-5 and TRBJ2-7; TRBD2 aligns across 13 bases. With V trimmed by 2 bases and J by 4 bases, 8 bases remained unmatched. This CDR3 region has 17 residues. Germline V CDR1 and CDR2: MNHEY, SVGAGI. As DNA, the CDR3 is TGTGCCAGCAGTTACACCCGGACTAGCGGGAGTAGGTACGAGCAGTACTTC. Translation gives CASSYTRTSGSRYEQYF.

There are a few counts of this clonotype. This chain connects TRBV30 to TRBJ2-2, with TRBD2 matching over 7 bases. CDR1 is GTSNPN, CDR2 SVGIG, per germline (reference sequence). The V gene end was trimmed by 3 bases and the J gene end by 3 bases; junction bases not matched to a gene: 7. The CDR3 spans 15 residues. CDR3 nucleotides: TGTGCCTGGAGCGTGGGAGGGAGGGACACCGGGGAGCTGTTTTTT. Translated: CAWSVGGRDTGELFF.

This clonotype was detected ten times or more. This chain links TRBV7-9 with TRBJ2-3; TRBD2 aligns across 11 bases. Looked up from germline, CDR1 is SEHNR and CDR2 is FQNEAQ (reference sequence). J lost 6 bases, V lost 11 bases, and 13 bases had no gene match. The CDR3 consists of 15 residues. CDR3 loop: CAVSGTSGPTDTQYF. The DNA for the CDR3 is TGTGCCGTCTCGGGGACTAGCGGCCCCACGGATACGCAGTATTTT.

Many counts were recorded for this clonotype. CDR3 loop: CAWSPQETQYF. As DNA, the CDR3 is TGTGCCTGGAGCCCCCAAGAGACCCAGTACTTC. The rearrangement links TRBV30 to TRBJ2-5; D is unresolved. The ends were cut back, 3 bases at V and 1 base at J, with 3 bases in the middle. In germline, CDR1 is GTSNPN, CDR2 SVGIG (reference sequence). The CDR3 runs to 11 residues.

This clonotype was observed many times. This chain uses TRBV7-8 with TRBJ2-3, with a tentative D call TRBD1 (5 bases). This CDR3 is built from 12 residues. Germline V CDR1 and CDR2: SGHVS, FQNEAQ. V shed 7 bases and J shed 11 bases, with 16 bases lying between them. The DNA of the CDR3 is TGTGCCAGCACCGATGACAGTTTGATGCAGTATTTT. This gives the protein CASTDDSLMQYF.

The chain links TRBV19 to TRBJ2-1; 15 nucleotides align to TRBD2. CDR1 is LNHDA, CDR2 SQIVND, per germline (reference sequence). Germline trimming cut 7 bases from V and 2 bases from J; bases unmatched to any gene: 9. The CDR3 has 18 residues. The CDR3, as DNA: TGTGCCAGTATCGTGGGGACTAGCGGGAGGAGTCCCTACAATGAGCAGTTCTTC. Translated: CASIVGTSGRSPYNEQFF.

The genes are TRBV28 and TRBJ2-5, with no clear D. CDR1 is MDHEN, CDR2 SYDVKM, per germline. The V gene lost 1 base and the J gene lost 5 bases, with 11 bases spanning the gap. The CDR3 is made up of 14 amino acids. CDR3: CASSLYGSRETQYF. CDR3 nucleotide sequence: TGTGCCAGCAGTTTATATGGGTCTCGGGAGACCCAGTACTTC.

In its sample, this clonotype was seen many times. V usage is TRBV12-3 or TRBV12-4 and J usage is TRBJ1-1; 8 bases match TRBD1. The V and J ends lost 6 bases and 4 bases, in that order; junction bases with no gene match: 7. This CDR3 comprises 14 residues. The CDR3 region is CASRSQGEGTEAFF. The CDR3 nucleotides are TGTGCCAGCAGATCACAGGGGGAGGGCACTGAAGCTTTCTTT.

The chain couples TRBV7-3 to TRBJ2-1, with TRBD1 matching over 7 bases. There are 13 residues in the CDR3. Looked up from germline, CDR1 is SGHTA and CDR2 is FQGTGA. The J segment lost 5 bases and the V segment lost 4 bases, leaving 2 bases of the junction unmatched. CDR3 protein: CASSSGTDNEQFF. CDR3 sequence (DNA): TGTGCCAGCAGCTCCGGGACAGACAATGAGCAGTTCTTC.

This clonotype has ten or more counts. V is TRBV9 and J is TRBJ2-7; 12 bases align to TRBD2. J gave up 4 bases and V 0 bases, and 2 bases lay outside the gene matches. This CDR3 is 15 amino acids long. CDR1 and CDR2 (germline): SGDLS, YYNGEE. CDR3 region: CASSVEGLAGYEQYF. The CDR3, as DNA: TGTGCCAGCAGCGTAGAGGGACTAGCGGGTTACGAGCAGTACTTC.

The chain carries TRBV28 and TRBJ2-7; D remains ambiguous. V was pared by 3 bases and J by 4 bases, with 4 bases between. The CDR3 is made up of 11 amino acids. From germline, CDR1 is MDHEN and CDR2 SYDVKM. CDR3 sequence reads: CASSLQYEQYF. The CDR3 region has the DNA TGTGCCAGCAGTTTGCAATACGAGCAGTACTTC.

The V gene is TRBV2, the J gene TRBJ2-1; 9 nucleotides line up with TRBD2. The CDR3 is 13 amino acids. The germline V gene has CDR1 SNHLY and CDR2 FYNNEI. V lost 6 bases and J lost 7; bases outside the gene matches: 4. CDR3 residues: CASRRLAENEQFF. In DNA form, the CDR3 reads TGTGCCAGCAGAAGACTAGCGGAGAATGAGCAGTTCTTC.

This clonotype was found many times. V gene TRBV7-2 combines with J gene TRBJ2-7; the D gene is possibly TRBD2 (6 bases). Looked up from germline, CDR1 is SGHTA and CDR2 is FQGNSA. The CDR3 consists of 15 residues. Trimming removed 3 bases from V and 4 bases from J, with 16 bases in between. The CDR3 reads CASSFIRDSEYEQYF. In nucleotides, the CDR3 is TGTGCCAGCAGCTTTATCCGGGACTCGGAATACGAGCAGTACTTC.

V usage is TRBV4-2 and J usage is TRBJ2-2; unclear D gene. The germline CDR1 and CDR2 sequences are LGHNA and YNFKEQ. Trimming stripped 4 bases from V and 4 bases from J, with 19 bases between. This CDR3 has 17 residues. The CDR3 DNA sequence: TGTGCCAGCAGCCCCCAGTGGAACGACGAGAGCACCGGGGAGCTGTTTTTT. This gives the protein CASSPQWNDESTGELFF.

The table lists this clonotype with many counts. The DNA for the CDR3 is TGTGCCATCAGTGAGGGCCAGCTGAACACTGAAGCTTTCTTT. Translated: CAISEGQLNTEAFF. The chain employs TRBV10-3 and TRBJ1-1, with D uncertain. Trimming cost V 2 bases and J 0 bases, with 7 bases left between them. CDR3 length: 14 residues. CDR1 and CDR2 (germline): ENHRY, SYGVKD.

There are many counts of this clonotype. V usage is TRBV28 and J usage is TRBJ1-1, with D uncertain. CDR3 length: 13 residues. Trimming took off 6 bases at V and 0 bases at J, with 8 bases between the two ends. The germline gives CDR1 MDHEN, CDR2 SYDVKM. CDR3 nucleotide sequence: TGTGCCAGCAGATCCGCCATGAACACTGAAGCTTTCTTT. This codes for CASRSAMNTEAFF.